This is a list of T cell receptor beta chains from one sample in a study of blood T cells in healthy people across ages. TCRdb redid the calling of the 5' RACE reads with MiXCR, one entry per CDR3 protein. Of 890,000 or so distinct CDR3 sequences listed, approximately 59% are singletons. The sequenced sample was blood. The receptors derive from a man aged 25 to 45 in good health. Both conserved end residues are part of each CDR3. The D gene is left open where the match is weak. The size entry is marked missing in some rows and otherwise reads once, few, many or a size class.

J gene,V gene,clone size,D gene,CDR3 DNA,CDR3 protein
TRBJ2-7,TRBV9,many,NA,TGTGCCAGCAGCGCATCCTCTGGCGGGGTCTACGAGCAGTACTTC,CASSASSGGVYEQYF
TRBJ1-6,TRBV20-1,once,NA,TGCAGTGCTAGAGGCCCAACACCCCTCCACTTT,CSARGPTPLHF
TRBJ2-5,TRBV7-3,many,NA,TGTGCCAGCAGCTTAGCTTGGACGTCGGAGACCCAGTACTTC,CASSLAWTSETQYF
TRBJ2-3,TRBV11-3,NA,TRBD2,TGTGCCAGCAGCTTAGGGACTAGCCAACCTAGCACAGATACGCAGTATTTT,CASSLGTSQPSTDTQYF
TRBJ1-2,TRBV20-1,few,TRBD1,TGCAGCCGGGACAGACCTTATGGCTACACCTTC,CSRDRPYGYTF
TRBJ1-2,TRBV7-2,NA,NA,TGTGCCAGCGCCCACATCCGGGACGGCTATGGCTACACCTTC,CASAHIRDGYGYTF
TRBJ2-1,TRBV29-1,once,NA,TGCAGCGGAGCGAGCTCCTACAATGAGCAGTTCTTC,CSGASSYNEQFF
TRBJ1-2,TRBV27,NA,NA,TGTGCCAGCGCCCTCGGGGCAGGTTATGGCTACACCTTC,CASALGAGYGYTF
TRBJ2-3,TRBV12-3/TRBV12-4,NA,TRBD2,TGTGCCAGCAGTTTGCTCGCGGGGGGACGAGATACGCAGTATTTT,CASSLLAGGRDTQYF
TRBJ1-2,TRBV15,NA,NA,TGTGCCACCAGCAGAGTTCTAACAGAGGACGGCTACACCTTC,CATSRVLTEDGYTF
TRBJ2-1,TRBV12-3/TRBV12-4,NA,NA,TGTGCCAGCAGTCTTCAGGGGAGTGGCTACAATGAGCAGTTCTTC,CASSLQGSGYNEQFF
TRBJ2-3,TRBV7-2,many,TRBD1,TGTGCCAGCAGCTTGACAGGGGGCTACACAGATACGCAGTATTTT,CASSLTGGYTDTQYF
TRBJ2-1,TRBV6-5,NA,NA,TGTGCCAGCAGTTACTCGAGCCCGAGGGAGCAGTTCTTC,CASSYSSPREQFF
TRBJ1-1,TRBV27,NA,NA,TGTGCCAGCGGGCAGCTCGGAGGGAACACTGAAGCTTTCTTT,CASGQLGGNTEAFF
TRBJ2-3,TRBV7-9,NA,NA,TGTGCCAGCAGCCAGGGAGGAAGGGGGAGAGATACGCAGTATTTT,CASSQGGRGRDTQYF
TRBJ2-3,TRBV10-3,NA,TRBD2,TGTGCCAGCTCCGGGACTAGCGGGCCGAGCACAGATACGCAGTATTTT,CASSGTSGPSTDTQYF
TRBJ1-4,TRBV6-6,NA,NA,TGTGCCAGCAGTTACGCGAAGGGTGAAAAACTGTTTTTT,CASSYAKGEKLFF
TRBJ1-2,TRBV15,NA,NA,TGTGCCACCAGCAGAGATCCCGTCTCGTCGGGCTACACCTTC,CATSRDPVSSGYTF
TRBJ2-5,TRBV7-2,NA,NA,TGTGCCAGCAGCTTAGTAGGTGGGGGGCCCCCTCAAGAGCAGTACTTC,CASSLVGGGPPQEQYF
TRBJ1-6,TRBV29-1,NA,NA,TGCAGCGTCGGGACAACATATAATTCACCCCTCCACTTT,CSVGTTYNSPLHF
TRBJ2-5,TRBV5-6,NA,TRBD2,TGTGCCAGCAGCGCCTCTCGGCGGGGGGCACAAGAGACCCAGTACTTC,CASSASRRGAQETQYF
TRBJ2-4,TRBV12-3/TRBV12-4,once,NA,TGTGCCAGCAGGGGTTCCGGGGGAAACATTCAGTACTTC,CASRGSGGNIQYF
TRBJ1-4,TRBV9,NA,NA,TGTGCCAGCAGCGGGGGGGAGGGCCACGGAGAAAAACTGTTTTTT,CASSGGEGHGEKLFF
TRBJ1-6,TRBV30,NA,NA,TGTGCCTGCCGCGAGACGAATAATTCACCCCTCCACTTT,CACRETNNSPLHF
TRBJ2-7,TRBV15,once,TRBD1,TGTGCCACCAGCAAAGCGACCGGGACAGGGTACGAGCAGTACTTC,CATSKATGTGYEQYF
TRBJ2-7,TRBV29-1,many,TRBD1,TGCAGCGCCGCCCGAGGACAGGGTGGGTACGAGCAGTACTTC,CSAARGQGGYEQYF
TRBJ2-1,TRBV28,NA,TRBD2,TGTGCCAGCAGTTTCGCTAGCGGGGGTAGCTCCTACAATGAGCAGTTCTTC,CASSFASGGSSYNEQFF
TRBJ1-2,TRBV20-1,NA,NA,TGCGGTGCTAGAGATCAGACTGTGAGACGTGGCTACACCTTC,CGARDQTVRRGYTF
TRBJ1-5,TRBV7-2,NA,NA,TGTGCCAGCAGCCCCTACGACGATAGCAATCAGCCCCAGCATTTT,CASSPYDDSNQPQHF
TRBJ1-5,TRBV6-1,NA,NA,TGTGCCAGCAGTGATACTGGTTTAAGCAATCAGCCCCAGCATTTT,CASSDTGLSNQPQHF
TRBJ2-7,TRBV2,NA,NA,TGTGCCAGCAGTGAAGGGTGGGACCACTCCTACGAGCAGTACTTC,CASSEGWDHSYEQYF
TRBJ2-3,TRBV20-1,NA,TRBD2,TGCAGTGCTAGCGGGGGGGCCGGAGATACGCAGTATTTT,CSASGGAGDTQYF
TRBJ2-1,TRBV29-1,NA,NA,TGCAGCGTACCACGGTGGACTACGGCGGACGAGCAGTTCTTC,CSVPRWTTADEQFF
TRBJ2-7,TRBV4-3,NA,TRBD2,TGCGCCAGCAGCCAAGATTGGGCTAGCGGACCCTACGAGCAGTACTTC,CASSQDWASGPYEQYF
TRBJ1-1,TRBV30,NA,NA,TGTGCCTGGAGTGGCAGGGCGAACACTGAAGCTTTCTTT,CAWSGRANTEAFF
TRBJ1-2,TRBV4-3,NA,TRBD1,TGCGCCAGCAGCCCTCTCGCCACAGGGGGGAACTATGGCTACACCTTC,CASSPLATGGNYGYTF
TRBJ2-1,TRBV20-1,NA,TRBD1,TGCAGTGCTAGGAATCAGGGGGTACATGAGCAGTTCTTC,CSARNQGVHEQFF
TRBJ1-1,TRBV18,NA,TRBD1,TGTGCCAGCTCACCGGGTAGGGGGCGCGGGAACACTGAAGCTTTCTTT,CASSPGRGRGNTEAFF
TRBJ2-6,TRBV7-8,NA,NA,TGTGCCAGCAGCGCAATGGGGCTCTCTGGGGCCAACGTCCTGACTTTC,CASSAMGLSGANVLTF
TRBJ2-1,TRBV29-1,NA,NA,TGCAGCGTTGAATCCGGGGGTAATGAGCAGTTCTTC,CSVESGGNEQFF
TRBJ2-3,TRBV7-9,NA,NA,TGTGCCAGCAGCTCTCCAGGGGGGTTCACAGATACGCAGTATTTT,CASSSPGGFTDTQYF
TRBJ2-7,TRBV3-1,NA,TRBD1,TGTGCCAGCAGCGCAACGGGACAGGGAGACGAGCAGTACTTC,CASSATGQGDEQYF
TRBJ2-1,TRBV12-3/TRBV12-4,NA,TRBD2,TGTGCCAGCAGTCTAGCGGGGGAAGAGACCCAGTTCTTC,CASSLAGEETQFF
TRBJ2-1,TRBV5-5,NA,TRBD2,TGTGCCAGCAGCGAACTAGCGGGGATCTACAATGAGCAGTTCTTC,CASSELAGIYNEQFF
TRBJ2-1,TRBV29-1,few,TRBD2,TGCAGCGGAGGACTAGCGGATGAGCAGTTCTTC,CSGGLADEQFF
TRBJ2-7,TRBV4-2,NA,NA,TGTGCCAGCAGCCAAGAGAGGGGGGCGGAACAGTACTTC,CASSQERGAEQYF
TRBJ2-3,TRBV6-6,NA,NA,TGTGCCAGCAGTTACCGGATTTCCACAGATACGCAGTATTTT,CASSYRISTDTQYF
TRBJ2-1,TRBV25-1,few,NA,TGTGCCAGGCCAAACTACAATGAGCAGTTCTTC,CARPNYNEQFF
TRBJ2-7,TRBV7-2,NA,TRBD1,TGTGCCAGCAGCTCCAGGACAGGAACCTACGAGCAGTACTTC,CASSSRTGTYEQYF
TRBJ2-7,TRBV27,few,TRBD1,TGTGCCAGCAGTTATGATCCGGGACAGGGAATCTACGAGCAGTACTTC,CASSYDPGQGIYEQYF
TRBJ1-2,TRBV12-3/TRBV12-4,NA,TRBD1,TGTGCCAGCACCATGACAGGGGCATATGGCTACACCTTC,CASTMTGAYGYTF
TRBJ2-2,TRBV12-3/TRBV12-4,NA,TRBD2,TGTGCCAGCAGTTTGCTAGCGGGGGCGAACACCGGGGAGCTGTTTTTT,CASSLLAGANTGELFF
TRBJ2-1,TRBV5-1,NA,NA,TGCGCCAGTCGGGCCACAGGGAATGAGCAGTTCTTC,CASRATGNEQFF
TRBJ2-7,TRBV7-9,few,NA,TGTGCCAGCAGCCCCCACGACTACGAGCAGTACTTC,CASSPHDYEQYF
TRBJ1-5,TRBV29-1,NA,NA,TGCAGCGTTGAAACGCAGAGCAATCAGCCCCAGCATTTT,CSVETQSNQPQHF
TRBJ1-5,TRBV12-3/TRBV12-4,NA,TRBD1,TGTGCCAGCGGGCAGGGGGACAATCAGCCCCAGCATTTT,CASGQGDNQPQHF
TRBJ2-5,TRBV4-1,NA,TRBD1,TGCGCCAGCAGCCATCCGGGACAGGGTCAGGAGACCCAGTACTTC,CASSHPGQGQETQYF